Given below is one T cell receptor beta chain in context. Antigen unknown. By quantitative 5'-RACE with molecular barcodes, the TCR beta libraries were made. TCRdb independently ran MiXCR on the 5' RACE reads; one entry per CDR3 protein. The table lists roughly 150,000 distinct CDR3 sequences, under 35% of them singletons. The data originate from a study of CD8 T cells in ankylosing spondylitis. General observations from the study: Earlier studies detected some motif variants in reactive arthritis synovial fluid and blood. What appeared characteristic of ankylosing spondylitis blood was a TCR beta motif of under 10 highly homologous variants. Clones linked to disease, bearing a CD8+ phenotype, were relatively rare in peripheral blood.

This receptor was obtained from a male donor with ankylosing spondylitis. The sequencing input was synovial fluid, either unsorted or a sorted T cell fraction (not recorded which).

The chain's CDR3 is CASSLSAGGEDEQFF. Here the CDR3 DNA reads TGTGCCAGCAGCCTCTCTGCGGGAGGAGAGGATGAGCAGTTCTTC. The V gene is TRBV4-2, the J gene TRBJ2-1, with TRBD2 identical over 8 bases. The ends lost 4 bases at V and 8 bases at J; junction bases unmatched: 10. The CDR3 loop spans 15 amino acids. Germline V gene lookup returns CDR1 LGHNA and CDR2 YNFKEQ.